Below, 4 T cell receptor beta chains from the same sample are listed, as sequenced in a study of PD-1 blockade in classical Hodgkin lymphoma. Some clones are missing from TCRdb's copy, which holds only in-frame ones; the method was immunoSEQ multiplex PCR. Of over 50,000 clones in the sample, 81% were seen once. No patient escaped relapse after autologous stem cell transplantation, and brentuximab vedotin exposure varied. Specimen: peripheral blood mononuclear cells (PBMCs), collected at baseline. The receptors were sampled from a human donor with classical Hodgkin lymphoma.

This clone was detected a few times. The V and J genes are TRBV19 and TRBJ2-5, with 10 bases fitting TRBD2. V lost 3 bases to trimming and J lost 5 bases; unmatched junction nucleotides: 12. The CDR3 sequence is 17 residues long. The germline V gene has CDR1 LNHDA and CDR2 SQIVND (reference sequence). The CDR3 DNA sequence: TGTGCCAGTAGTATCGGTCCTAGCGGGAGAGGTTTGGAGACCCAGTACTTC. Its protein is CASSIGPSGRGLETQYF.

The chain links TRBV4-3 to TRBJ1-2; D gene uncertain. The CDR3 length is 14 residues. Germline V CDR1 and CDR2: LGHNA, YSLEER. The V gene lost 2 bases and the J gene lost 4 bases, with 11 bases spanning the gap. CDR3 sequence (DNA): TGCGCCAGCAGCCAATACAGCTTCTCCTATGGCTACACCTTC. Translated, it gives CASSQYSFSYGYTF.

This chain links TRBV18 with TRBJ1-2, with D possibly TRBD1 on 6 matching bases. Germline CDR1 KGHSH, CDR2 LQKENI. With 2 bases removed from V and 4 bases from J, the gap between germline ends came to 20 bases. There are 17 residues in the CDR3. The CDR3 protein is CASSPSGASLTSYGYTF. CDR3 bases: TGTGCCAGCTCACCATCGGGGGCTTCCCTTACTTCCTATGGCTACACCTTC.

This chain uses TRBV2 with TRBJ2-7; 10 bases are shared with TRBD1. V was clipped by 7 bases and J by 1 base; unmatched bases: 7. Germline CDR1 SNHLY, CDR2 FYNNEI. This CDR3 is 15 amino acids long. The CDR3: CASNGPGQGSYEQYV. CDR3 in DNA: TGTGCCAGCAATGGTCCGGGACAGGGGTCCTACGAGCAGTACGTC.